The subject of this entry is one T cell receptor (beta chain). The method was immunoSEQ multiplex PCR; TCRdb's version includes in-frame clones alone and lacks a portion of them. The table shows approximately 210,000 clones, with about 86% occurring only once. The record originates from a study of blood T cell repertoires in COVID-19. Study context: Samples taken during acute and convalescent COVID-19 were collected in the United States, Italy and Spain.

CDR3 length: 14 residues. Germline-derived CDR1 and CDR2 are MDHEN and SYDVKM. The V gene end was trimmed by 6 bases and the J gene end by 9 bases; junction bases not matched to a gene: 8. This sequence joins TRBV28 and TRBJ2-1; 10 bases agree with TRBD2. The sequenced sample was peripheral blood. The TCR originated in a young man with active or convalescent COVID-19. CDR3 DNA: TGTGCCAGCAGGGGGGCTAGCGGGAGAGGTGAGCAGTTCTTC. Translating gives CASRGASGRGEQFF.